Listed here are 10 T cell receptor beta chains from one sample, sequenced in a study of blood T cell repertoires in COVID-19. Clones were sequenced by immunoSEQ multiplex PCR, and TCRdb holds only the in-frame ones, with some missing. Here the sample spans approximately 70,000 clones, 88% being singletons. The sample consisted of peripheral blood. The origin of the receptors is a human donor in a cohort sampled during active COVID-19.

Here the CDR3 reads CASSLGVRQVNGYTF. Here the CDR3 DNA reads TGTGCCAGCAGCTTGGGCGTTCGACAGGTCAATGGCTACACCTTC. The chain joins TRBV11-2 to TRBJ1-2, with D possibly matching TRBD1 (6 bases). Germline V gives CDR1 SGHAT, CDR2 FQNNGV. The CDR3 is 15 residues long. The V end was cut by 3 bases, the J end by 6 bases, with 17 bases between. The whole variable domain, remainder taken from reference TRBV11-2 and TRBJ1-2, is EAGVAQSPRYKIIEKRQSVAFWCNPISGHATLYWYQQILGQGPKLLIQFQNNGVVDDSQLPKDRFSAERLKGVDSTLKIQPAKLEDSAVYLCASSLGVRQVNGYTFGSGTRLTVV.

The CDR3 DNA is TGTGCCAGCAGCTTATCCACAGGGGTCCAATCTCTGGAGCAGTTCTTC. It specifies CASSLSTGVQSLEQFF. The V gene is TRBV7-2, the J gene TRBJ2-1; the match to TRBD1 covers 7 bases. Trimming at V came to 2 bases and at J to 10 bases, leaving 14 bases not matched to a gene. The CDR3 is 16 amino acids. Germline-derived CDR1 and CDR2 are SGHTA and FQGNSA.

This clone was seen only a few times. The DNA for the CDR3 is TGTGCCAGCAGCTTAGGTGCCAGCAGCTTAGCCCCAGGGGGAGGTGAGCAGTTCTTC. As protein: CASSLGASSLAPGGGEQFF. The chain is built from TRBV7-6 and TRBJ2-1, with D possibly TRBD1 on 7 matching bases. The CDR3 contains 19 residues. V lost 1 base and J 9 bases, leaving 28 bases between the germline ends. Germline V gene sequence: CDR1 SGHVS, CDR2 FNYEAQ.

The CDR3 sequence is CASSDGGRGEAFF. The CDR3 DNA reads as TGTGCCAGCAGTGACGGCGGCCGTGGGGAAGCTTTCTTT. This chain joins TRBV6-4 and TRBJ1-1, with D hard to call. There are 13 residues in the CDR3. From germline, CDR1 is MRHNA and CDR2 SNTAGT. The V end lost 2 bases, the J end lost 8 bases, and 12 bases lay between the germline ends.

The rearrangement uses TRBV15 and TRBJ2-6, with 7 bases that match TRBD2. V was pared by 3 bases and J by 1 base, with 15 bases of the junction left unmatched. This CDR3 is built from 20 residues. Per germline, CDR1 LNHNV and CDR2 YYDKDF (reference sequence). CDR3 sequence reads: CATSRTSGQAGDSGANVLTF. The CDR3 DNA reads as TGTGCCACCAGCAGGACATCAGGGCAGGCGGGGGATTCTGGGGCCAACGTCCTGACTTTC.

The chain is built from TRBV6-5 and TRBJ2-7, with 11 bases matching TRBD2. Germline V CDR1 and CDR2: MNHEY, SVGAGI. This CDR3 has 15 amino acids. With V trimmed by 6 bases and J by 4 bases, 8 bases remained unmatched. The CDR3 DNA reads as TGTGCCAGCAGGGTGACTAGCGGGACGTCTTACGAGCAGTACTTC. Protein product: CASRVTSGTSYEQYF.

The genes are TRBV2 and TRBJ1-2; unclear D gene. The V gene lost 6 bases and the J gene lost 5 bases, with 7 bases spanning the gap. Germline V CDR1 and CDR2: SNHLY, FYNNEI. The CDR3 sequence is 11 residues long. In DNA, the CDR3 is TGTGCCAGCAGCCTACAGTATGGCTACACCTTC. It translates to CASSLQYGYTF.

This chain links TRBV3-1 (or the pseudogene TRBV3-2) with TRBJ1-1; a weak D match, TRBD1 (6 bases). The CDR3 loop spans 14 amino acids. Trimming left V 0 bases short and J 7 bases short, with 12 bases between. The germline CDR1 and CDR2 sequences are LGHDT and YNNKEL (reference sequence). The CDR3 region has the DNA TGTGCCAGCAGCCAAGAGGGCGGGGGCGTTGAAGCTTTCTTT. The encoded protein is CASSQEGGGVEAFF.

The chain links TRBV5-1 to TRBJ2-1, with TRBD1 identical over 7 bases. After removal of 2 bases from V and 8 bases from J, the junction contained 10 bases not matched to a gene. The CDR3 runs to 15 residues. Per germline, CDR1 SGHRS and CDR2 YFSETQ. Here the CDR3 DNA reads TGCGCCAGCAGCTTTAATCGGACAGGTGACCATGAGCAGTTCTTC. Translating it yields CASSFNRTGDHEQFF. Filled out from reference TRBV5-1 and TRBJ2-1, the complete variable domain reads KAGVTQTPRYLIKTRGQQVTLSCSPISGHRSVSWYQQTPGQGLQFLFEYFSETQRNKGNFPGRFSGRQFSNSRSEMNVSTLELGDSALYLCASSFNRTGDHEQFFGPGTRLTVL.

The V and J genes are TRBV18 and TRBJ1-1; D is possibly TRBD1 (5 bases). Germline CDR1 reads KGHSH; CDR2 reads LQKENI. The CDR3 spans 16 residues. Deletions cut 6 bases from V and 0 bases from J, with 17 bases between. This chain's CDR3 is CASSPDRAPMNTEAFF. The CDR3 nucleotides read TGTGCCAGCTCGCCCGACAGAGCTCCGATGAACACTGAAGCTTTCTTT.